This is a list of T cell receptor beta chains from one sample in a study of blood T cell repertoires in COVID-19. Only in-frame clones appear in the TCRdb table, and some are missing; sequencing was by immunoSEQ multiplex PCR. The sample records 300,000 to 400,000 clones, roughly 86% being singletons. The sequenced sample was peripheral blood. Receptors were obtained from a woman aged 60-70 years with COVID-19, enrolled during active disease. Both conserved end residues are part of each CDR3. The D gene is left open where the match is weak. Rows give clone size only sometimes, using once, few, many, or a class for an expanded clone.

d_gene	v_gene	abundance	j_gene	CDR3nt	CDR3aa
NA	TRBV5-4	NA	TRBJ2-5	TGTGCCAGCAGCTTGGTCGGGAAAGAGACCCAGTACTTC	CASSLVGKETQYF
TRBD1	TRBV7-2	NA	TRBJ1-2	TGTGCCAGCAGCTCGCGGGACAGGAACTATGGCTACACCTTC	CASSSRDRNYGYTF
TRBD1	TRBV6-5	few	TRBJ1-2	TGTGCCAGCAGTCAACCCTCGACAGGGAACTATGGCTACACCTTC	CASSQPSTGNYGYTF
NA	TRBV12-3/TRBV12-4	NA	TRBJ1-3	TGTGCCAGCGCCTGGGGGGTAAACACCATATATTTT	CASAWGVNTIYF
NA	TRBV29-1	NA	TRBJ2-7	TGCAGCGGGCGGTCCGGATCCTACGAGCAGTACTTC	CSGRSGSYEQYF
TRBD1	TRBV4-1	NA	TRBJ2-2	TGCGCCAGCAGCCAAAGGGACAGGGGCCTCACCGGGGAGCTGTTTTTT	CASSQRDRGLTGELFF
NA	TRBV5-1	NA	TRBJ2-7	TGCGCCAGCAGCTCTGATTACAGCTATTACGAGCAGTACTTC	CASSSDYSYYEQYF
NA	TRBV11-2	NA	TRBJ2-1	TGTGCCAGCAGCCTGGCGCCGGGAATCTCCTACAATGAGCAGTTCTTC	CASSLAPGISYNEQFF
TRBD2	TRBV4-2	NA	TRBJ2-7	TGTGCCAGCAGCCAAGAAATTTTTAGCGGGGGGGCAAGGTACGAGCAGTACTTC	CASSQEIFSGGARYEQYF
TRBD1	TRBV4-1	NA	TRBJ2-3	TGCGCCAGCAGCCACTCCGGGACAGGGGTTCCAGATACGCAGTATTTT	CASSHSGTGVPDTQYF
TRBD2	TRBV5-1	NA	TRBJ2-3	TGCGCCAGCAGCTTGGGGCTAGCGGGGGGTAGCACAGATACGCAGTATTTT	CASSLGLAGGSTDTQYF
NA	TRBV3-1/TRBV3-2	NA	TRBJ2-7	TGTGCCAGCAGCCAAGCCGGGACTTCTGATTCTTACGAGCAGTACTTC	CASSQAGTSDSYEQYF
NA	TRBV19	few	TRBJ1-2	TGTGCCAGTTCCGAACAGGGAAGCAACTATGGCTACACCTTC	CASSEQGSNYGYTF
NA	TRBV19	NA	TRBJ2-3	TGTGCCAGTAAAGTGAGGCCTACCCCCACAGATACGCAGTATTTT	CASKVRPTPTDTQYF
TRBD1	TRBV29-1	NA	TRBJ2-3	TGCAGCGTCCCGAGGACAGGCCGCACAGATACGCAGTATTTT	CSVPRTGRTDTQYF
TRBD1	TRBV10-2	NA	TRBJ2-2	TGCGCCAGCAGTGAGCGAATGGCCGGGACAGGAACCCCCGGGGAGCTGTTTTTT	CASSERMAGTGTPGELFF
TRBD1	TRBV11-2	NA	TRBJ2-1	TGTGCCAGCAGCTTAGTAGGGACAGGGACTTACAATGAGCAGTTCTTC	CASSLVGTGTYNEQFF
NA	TRBV30	NA	TRBJ1-4	TGTGCCTGGAGTTCGGGTGAAAAACTGTTTTTT	CAWSSGEKLFF
NA	TRBV3-1/TRBV3-2	NA	TRBJ1-3	TGTGCCAGCAGCCAATCACAGGCTGGAAACACCATATATTTT	CASSQSQAGNTIYF
NA	TRBV5-1	NA	TRBJ1-4	TGCGCCAGCAGCTTGGTTGGTCCCGGGGATGAAAAACTGTTTTTT	CASSLVGPGDEKLFF
NA	TRBV3-1/TRBV3-2	once	TRBJ1-6	TGTGCCAGCAGCCACTGGGGGCGAAATTCACCCCTCCACTTT	CASSHWGRNSPLHF
NA	TRBV27	NA	TRBJ2-5	TGTGCCAGCAGTTTAGGCAGTCAAGAGACCCAGTACTTC	CASSLGSQETQYF
NA	TRBV19	NA	TRBJ1-5	TGTGCCAGTAGTATAGTGGGGGGGCATCAGCCCCAGCATTTT	CASSIVGGHQPQHF
TRBD1	TRBV3-1/TRBV3-2	NA	TRBJ2-5	TGTGCCAGCAGCCAAGGACAGGGTCGAAGAAAAGAGACCCAGTACTTC	CASSQGQGRRKETQYF
NA	TRBV6-5	NA	TRBJ2-5	TGTGCCAGCAGTTTGCGGTCCCGGAATCCCCAGTACTTC	CASSLRSRNPQYF
TRBD1	TRBV7-9	NA	TRBJ1-4	TGTGCCAGCAGTATAGGCCGGGACAGGGCTAATGAAAAACTGTTTTTT	CASSIGRDRANEKLFF
NA	TRBV9	NA	TRBJ2-1	TGTGCCAGCAGCCCAAGGGGGGGAATGGAGCAGTTCTTC	CASSPRGGMEQFF
NA	TRBV18	NA	TRBJ2-1	TGTGCCAGCTCAGAACAGGGCAATGAGCAGTTCTTC	CASSEQGNEQFF
TRBD1	TRBV6-5	few	TRBJ2-1	TGTGCCAGCAGTTACCAAGGACAGGGGGTCAATGAGCAGTTCTTC	CASSYQGQGVNEQFF
NA	TRBV7-2	once	TRBJ2-2	TGTGCCAGCAGCCTTCAGGCTACGAACACCGGGGAGCTGTTTTTT	CASSLQATNTGELFF
NA	TRBV6-5	NA	TRBJ1-3	TGTGCCAGCAGTTACTCCGGAGAGGGAAACACCATATATTTT	CASSYSGEGNTIYF
NA	TRBV9	NA	TRBJ1-1	TGTGCCAGCAGCGCCTACAGTTCCTCCTGGGACACTGAAGCTTTCTTT	CASSAYSSSWDTEAFF
TRBD1	TRBV5-4	once	TRBJ2-1	TGTGCCAGCAGCTTGGGGGGACAGGGGTCTACAAATGAGCAGTTCTTC	CASSLGGQGSTNEQFF
TRBD1	TRBV5-1	NA	TRBJ2-7	TGCGCCAGCAGCCCTGGGACAGGGGCCGAGCAGTACTTC	CASSPGTGAEQYF
NA	TRBV5-1	NA	TRBJ1-1	TGCGCCAGCACTACTGGATGGGCCACTGAAGCTTTCTTT	CASTTGWATEAFF
TRBD1	TRBV15	NA	TRBJ2-7	TGTGCCACCAGCGGAGTGGACAGGGTTGGGCAGTACTTC	CATSGVDRVGQYF
NA	TRBV29-1	NA	TRBJ2-7	TGCAGCGTTGAAGATAGAAAAGCCGGGATAGGCTACGAGCAGTACTTC	CSVEDRKAGIGYEQYF
TRBD1	TRBV7-9	NA	TRBJ2-7	TGTGCCAGCAGCTCCCGGGACAGGGGGCGCGGGGACGAGCAGTACTTC	CASSSRDRGRGDEQYF
NA	TRBV3-1/TRBV3-2	NA	TRBJ2-3	TGTGCCAGCAGCCACATCCAAGAGGTAGATACGCAGTATTTT	CASSHIQEVDTQYF
NA	TRBV27	NA	TRBJ1-4	TGTGCCAGCAGTCTACGGCTGCGGGGGGATGAAAAACTGTTTTTT	CASSLRLRGDEKLFF
NA	TRBV6-7	NA	TRBJ1-2	TGTGCCAGCAGCTTACAGGGTGCTCCTAACTATGGCTACACCTTC	CASSLQGAPNYGYTF
NA	TRBV19	once	TRBJ2-1	TGTGCCAGTAGTATGGAGAGCCTAGCCGCGGGGAATGAGCAGTTCTTC	CASSMESLAAGNEQFF
TRBD2	TRBV6-4	NA	TRBJ2-5	TGTGCCAGGCCAGCGGGGGGTTCTTTCGGAGAGACCCAGTACTTC	CARPAGGSFGETQYF
NA	TRBV6-5	NA	TRBJ1-2	TGTGCCAGCTCATACGGAGGGCTTGGCTACACCTTC	CASSYGGLGYTF
TRBD1	TRBV4-2	NA	TRBJ2-1	TGTGCCAGCAGCCACCTAGACAGGGGCGACTACAATGAGCAGTTCTTC	CASSHLDRGDYNEQFF
NA	TRBV12-5	NA	TRBJ1-1	TGTGCTAGTGGTGGAGATTATCTTGTCGCTGAAGCTTTCTTT	CASGGDYLVAEAFF
TRBD2	TRBV7-9	NA	TRBJ2-2	TGTGCCAGCAGCCCTAGCGGGGTGGTTGGCACCGGGGAGCTGTTTTTT	CASSPSGVVGTGELFF
NA	TRBV6-6	many	TRBJ1-5	TGTGCCAGCAGTTACTCCCAACCAGGTCAGCCCCAGCATTTT	CASSYSQPGQPQHF
TRBD1	TRBV29-1	NA	TRBJ2-3	TGCAGCGTTGAAGAGAGATCGTCCGGGACAGGGTGGCCAGATACGCAGTATTTT	CSVEERSSGTGWPDTQYF
TRBD2	TRBV15	NA	TRBJ2-1	TGTGCCACCAGCATTACTAGCGGGGGGCGCGGTGAGCAGTTCTTC	CATSITSGGRGEQFF
NA	TRBV12-5	NA	TRBJ2-3	TGTGCTAGTGGGCATGAGAGGACGCAGTATTTT	CASGHERTQYF
TRBD1	TRBV24-1	NA	TRBJ1-1	TGTGCCACCAGTGAACTTGGACAGGGATTTTGGGCTTTCTTT	CATSELGQGFWAFF